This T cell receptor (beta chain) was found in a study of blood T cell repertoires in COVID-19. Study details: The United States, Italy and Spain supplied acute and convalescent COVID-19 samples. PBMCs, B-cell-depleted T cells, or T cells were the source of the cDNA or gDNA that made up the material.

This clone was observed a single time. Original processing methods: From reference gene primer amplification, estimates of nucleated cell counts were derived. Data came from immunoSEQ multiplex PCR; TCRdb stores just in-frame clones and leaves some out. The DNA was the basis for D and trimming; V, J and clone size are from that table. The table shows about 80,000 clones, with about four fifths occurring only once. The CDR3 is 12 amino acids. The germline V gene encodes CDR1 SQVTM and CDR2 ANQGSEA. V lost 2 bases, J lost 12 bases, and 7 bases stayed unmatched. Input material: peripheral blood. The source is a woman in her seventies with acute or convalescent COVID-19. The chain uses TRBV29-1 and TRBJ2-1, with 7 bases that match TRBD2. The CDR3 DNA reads TGCAGCGTTGAAAAAACCGGGGGGATGCAGTTCTTC. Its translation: CSVEKTGGMQFF.